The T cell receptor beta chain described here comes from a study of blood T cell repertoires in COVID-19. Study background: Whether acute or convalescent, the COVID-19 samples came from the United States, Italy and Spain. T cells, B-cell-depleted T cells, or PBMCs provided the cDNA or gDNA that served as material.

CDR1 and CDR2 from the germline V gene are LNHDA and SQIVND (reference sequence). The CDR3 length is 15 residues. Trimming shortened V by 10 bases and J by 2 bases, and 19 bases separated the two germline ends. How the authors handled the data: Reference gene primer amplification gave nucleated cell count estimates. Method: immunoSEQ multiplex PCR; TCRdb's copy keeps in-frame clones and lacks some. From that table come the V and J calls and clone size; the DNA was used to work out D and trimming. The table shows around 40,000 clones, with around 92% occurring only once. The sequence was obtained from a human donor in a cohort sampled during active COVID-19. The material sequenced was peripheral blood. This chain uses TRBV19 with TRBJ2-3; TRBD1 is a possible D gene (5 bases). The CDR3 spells CANPPTAKFTDTQYF. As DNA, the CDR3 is TGTGCCAACCCACCGACAGCCAAATTCACAGATACGCAGTATTTT. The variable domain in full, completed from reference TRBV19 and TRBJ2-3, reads DGGITQSPKYLFRKEGQNVTLSCEQNLNHDAMYWYRQDPGQGLRLIYYSQIVNDFQKGDIAEGYSVSREKKESFPLTVTSAQKNPTAFYLCANPPTAKFTDTQYFGPGTRLTVL.